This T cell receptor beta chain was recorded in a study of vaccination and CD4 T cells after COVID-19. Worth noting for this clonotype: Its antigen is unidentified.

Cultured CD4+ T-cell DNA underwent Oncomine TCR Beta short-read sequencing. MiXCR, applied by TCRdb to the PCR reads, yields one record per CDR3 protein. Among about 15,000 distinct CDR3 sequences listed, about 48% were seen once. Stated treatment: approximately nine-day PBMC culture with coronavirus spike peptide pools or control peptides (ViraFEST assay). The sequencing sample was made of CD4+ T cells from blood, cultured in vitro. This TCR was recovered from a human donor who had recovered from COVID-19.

The CDR3 is CASSDKGGNQPQHF. The CDR3 DNA is TGTGCCAGCAGTGATAAAGGGGGCAATCAGCCCCAGCATTTT. The chain couples TRBV2 to TRBJ1-5; perhaps TRBD1 as D (5 bases). Trimming took off 3 bases at V and 2 bases at J, with 8 bases between the two ends. Germline V gives CDR1 SNHLY, CDR2 FYNNEI. The CDR3 loop spans 14 amino acids. Full variable domain (missing parts from reference TRBV2 and TRBJ1-5): EPEVTQTPSHQVTQMGQEVILRCVPISNHLYFYWYRQILGQKVEFLVSFYNNEISEKSEIFDDQFSVERPDGSNFTLKIRSTKLEDSAMYFCASSDKGGNQPQHFGDGTRLSIL.